The entry that follows covers one T cell receptor (beta chain) sequence. The antigen is unknown. The entry originates in a study of cytomegalovirus exposure and HLA in healthy donors. Study as a whole: Unique TCR beta sequences numbering about 100 million came from some 200 million T cells in an earlier analysis.

From germline, CDR1 is SGHTA and CDR2 FQGNSA. This CDR3 spans 14 amino acids. V lost 0 bases to trimming and J lost 1 base, with 6 bases between them. Study-level points and caveats: A later analysis, which compared TCR beta chains of equal frequency, found the HLA-associated ones more clonally expanded.

This PCR relied on a set of 60 Vbeta primers and 13 Jbeta primers. This table comes from immunoSEQ multiplex PCR, and its TCRdb copy is limited to in-frame clones, with some not included. The sample holds nearly 200,000 clones, 77% seen once. The sequenced sample consisted of PBMCs. This chain uses TRBV7-2 with TRBJ1-1; D unresolved. The receptor was derived from a young woman in good health and CMV-seropositive. DNA for the CDR3: TGTGCCAGCAGCTTAGCGAGGAGGAACACTGAAGCTTTCTTT. Encoded protein: CASSLARRNTEAFF.